The present TCR beta chain was sequenced within a study of blood T cell repertoires in COVID-19. On the study more broadly: From the United States, Italy and Spain came samples of acute and convalescent COVID-19.

Germline lookup yields CDR1 SEHNR and CDR2 FQNEAQ (reference sequence). The CDR3 consists of 16 residues. V shed 7 bases, J shed 8 bases, and the junction held 14 bases outside the gene matches. Self-reported history from a screening survey and questionnaire set each donor's cohort. Two negative PCRs, clearance, or symptom resolution characterized the recovered Cohort 3 donors. The table came from immunoSEQ multiplex PCR; TCRdb's copy has only in-frame clones and leaves some out. Here the sample spans 300,000 to 450,000 clones, 87% being singletons. The receptor comes from a woman aged 25 to 39 who had recovered from COVID-19. The V gene is TRBV7-9, the J gene TRBJ1-4; the match to TRBD1 covers 9 bases. Sequenced input: PBMCs or T cells enriched from blood (not recorded which). The CDR3 DNA is TGTGCCAGCATCCTGGGTGGGGACAGGGCGGAAGAAAAACTGTTTTTT. Amino acid sequence: CASILGGDRAEEKLFF.